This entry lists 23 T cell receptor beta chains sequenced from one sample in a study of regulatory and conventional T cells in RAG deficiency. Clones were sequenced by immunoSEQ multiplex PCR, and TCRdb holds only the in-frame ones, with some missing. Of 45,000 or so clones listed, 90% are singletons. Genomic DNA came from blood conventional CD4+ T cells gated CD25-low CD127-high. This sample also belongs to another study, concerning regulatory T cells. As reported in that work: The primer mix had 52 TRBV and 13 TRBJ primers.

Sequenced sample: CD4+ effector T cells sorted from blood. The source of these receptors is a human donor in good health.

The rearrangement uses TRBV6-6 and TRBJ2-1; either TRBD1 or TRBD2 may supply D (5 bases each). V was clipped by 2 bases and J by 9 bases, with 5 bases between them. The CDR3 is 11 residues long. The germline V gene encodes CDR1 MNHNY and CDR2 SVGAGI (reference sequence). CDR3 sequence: CASSYGGEQFF. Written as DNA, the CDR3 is TGTGCCAGCAGTTACGGGGGTGAGCAGTTCTTC.

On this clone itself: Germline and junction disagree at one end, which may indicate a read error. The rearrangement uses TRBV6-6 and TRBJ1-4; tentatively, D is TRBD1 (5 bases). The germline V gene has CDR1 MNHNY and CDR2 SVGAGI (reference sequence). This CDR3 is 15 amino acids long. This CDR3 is CASRNGARTNEKLSF. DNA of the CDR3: TGTGCCAGCAGGAACGGGGCAAGAACTAATGAAAAACTGTCTTTT.

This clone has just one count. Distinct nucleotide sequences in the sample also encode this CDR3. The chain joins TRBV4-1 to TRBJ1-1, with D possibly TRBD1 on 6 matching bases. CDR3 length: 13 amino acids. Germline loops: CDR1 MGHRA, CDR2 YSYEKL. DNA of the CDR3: TGCGCGCGTATGGGGGGGCGAGGGACTGAAGCTTTCTTT. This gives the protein CARMGGRGTEAFF.

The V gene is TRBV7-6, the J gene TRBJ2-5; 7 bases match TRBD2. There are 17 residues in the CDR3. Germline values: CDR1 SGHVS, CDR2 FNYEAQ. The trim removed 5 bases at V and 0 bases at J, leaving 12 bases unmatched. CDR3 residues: CASSLGSGRANQETQYF. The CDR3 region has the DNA TGTGCCAGCAGCCTGGGTAGCGGGCGTGCTAACCAAGAGACCCAGTACTTC.

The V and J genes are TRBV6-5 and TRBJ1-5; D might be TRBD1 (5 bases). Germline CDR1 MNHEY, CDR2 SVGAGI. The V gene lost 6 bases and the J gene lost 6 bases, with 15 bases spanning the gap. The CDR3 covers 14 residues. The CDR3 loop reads CASSPVGARQPQHF. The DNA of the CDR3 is TGTGCCAGCAGCCCCGTAGGGGCTCGTCAGCCCCAGCATTTT.

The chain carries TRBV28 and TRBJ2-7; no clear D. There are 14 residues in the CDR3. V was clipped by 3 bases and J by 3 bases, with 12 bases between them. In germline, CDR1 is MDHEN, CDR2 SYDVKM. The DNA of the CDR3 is TGTGCCAGCAGTTTCCCCCCCAGATTCTACGAGCAGTACTTC. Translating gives CASSFPPRFYEQYF.

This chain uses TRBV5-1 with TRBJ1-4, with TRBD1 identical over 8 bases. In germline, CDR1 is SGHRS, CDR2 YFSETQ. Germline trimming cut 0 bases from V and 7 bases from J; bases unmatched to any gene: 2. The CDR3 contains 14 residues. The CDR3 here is CASSLGTGSEKLFF. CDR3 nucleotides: TGCGCCAGCAGCTTGGGGACAGGGAGTGAAAAACTGTTTTTT.

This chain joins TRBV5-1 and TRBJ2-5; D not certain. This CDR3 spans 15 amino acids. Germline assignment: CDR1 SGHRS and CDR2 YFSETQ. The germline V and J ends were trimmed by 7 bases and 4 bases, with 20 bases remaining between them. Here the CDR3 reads CASPWVSPYRETQYF. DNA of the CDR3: TGCGCCAGCCCCTGGGTCAGCCCCTATCGAGAGACCCAGTACTTC.

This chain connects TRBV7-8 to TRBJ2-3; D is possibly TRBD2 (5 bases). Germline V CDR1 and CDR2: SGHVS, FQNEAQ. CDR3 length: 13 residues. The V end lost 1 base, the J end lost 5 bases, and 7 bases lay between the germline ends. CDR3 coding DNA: TGTGCCAGCAGCTTAGGACGGGGAGATACGCAGTATTTT. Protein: CASSLGRGDTQYF.

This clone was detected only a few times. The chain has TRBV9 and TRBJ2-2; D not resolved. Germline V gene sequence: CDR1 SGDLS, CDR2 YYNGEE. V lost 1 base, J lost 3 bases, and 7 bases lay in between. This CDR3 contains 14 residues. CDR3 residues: CASSVNADTGELFF. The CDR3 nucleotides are TGTGCCAGCAGCGTAAACGCCGACACCGGGGAGCTGTTTTTT.

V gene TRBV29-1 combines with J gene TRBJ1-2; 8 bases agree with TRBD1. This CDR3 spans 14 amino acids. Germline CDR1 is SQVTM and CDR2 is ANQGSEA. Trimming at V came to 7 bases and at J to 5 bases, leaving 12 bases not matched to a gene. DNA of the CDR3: TGCAGCGCCACCCGGCCGGGACAGGAGTATGGCTACACCTTC. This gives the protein CSATRPGQEYGYTF.

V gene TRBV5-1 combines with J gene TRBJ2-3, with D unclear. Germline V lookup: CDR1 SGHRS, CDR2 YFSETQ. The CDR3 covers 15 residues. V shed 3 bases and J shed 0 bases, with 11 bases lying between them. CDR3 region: CASSSSHVSTDTQYF. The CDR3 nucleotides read TGCGCCAGCAGCTCCAGCCACGTTAGCACAGATACGCAGTATTTT.

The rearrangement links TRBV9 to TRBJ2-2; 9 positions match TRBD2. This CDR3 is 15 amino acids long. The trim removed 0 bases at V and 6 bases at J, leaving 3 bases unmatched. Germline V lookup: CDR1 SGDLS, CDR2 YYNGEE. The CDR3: CASSVEVAGAGELFF. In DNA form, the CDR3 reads TGTGCCAGCAGCGTAGAGGTAGCGGGGGCCGGGGAGCTGTTTTTT.

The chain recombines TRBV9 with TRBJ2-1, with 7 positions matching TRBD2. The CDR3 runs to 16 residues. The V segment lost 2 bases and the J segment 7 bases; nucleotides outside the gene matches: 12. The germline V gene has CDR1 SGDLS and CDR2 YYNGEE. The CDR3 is CASSVLGAGIHNEQFF. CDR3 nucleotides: TGTGCCAGCAGCGTTCTTGGAGCGGGGATACATAATGAGCAGTTCTTC.

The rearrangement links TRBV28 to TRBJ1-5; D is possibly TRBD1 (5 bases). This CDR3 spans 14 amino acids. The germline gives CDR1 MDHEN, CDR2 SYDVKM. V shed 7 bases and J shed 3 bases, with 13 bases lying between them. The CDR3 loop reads CASTQGHTNQPQHF. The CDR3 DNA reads TGTGCCAGCACCCAGGGTCATACCAATCAGCCCCAGCATTTT.

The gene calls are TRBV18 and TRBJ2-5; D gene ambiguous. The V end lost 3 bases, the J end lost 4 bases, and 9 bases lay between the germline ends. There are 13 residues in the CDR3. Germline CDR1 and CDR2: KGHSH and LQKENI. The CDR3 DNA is TGTGCCAGCTCACCCAATTTGGGAGAGACCCAGTACTTC. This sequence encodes CASSPNLGETQYF. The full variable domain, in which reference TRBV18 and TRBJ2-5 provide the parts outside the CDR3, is NAGVMQNPRHLVRRRGQEARLRCSPMKGHSHVYWYRQLPEEGLKFMVYLQKENIIDESGMPKERFSAEFPKEGPSILRIQQVVRGDSAAYFCASSPNLGETQYFGPGTRLLVL.

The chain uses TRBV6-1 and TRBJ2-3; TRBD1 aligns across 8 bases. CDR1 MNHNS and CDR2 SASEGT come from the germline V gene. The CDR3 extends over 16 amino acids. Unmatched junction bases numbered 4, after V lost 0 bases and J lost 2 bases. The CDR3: CASSEAPGGNTDTQYF. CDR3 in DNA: TGTGCCAGCAGTGAAGCTCCAGGGGGCAACACAGATACGCAGTATTTT.

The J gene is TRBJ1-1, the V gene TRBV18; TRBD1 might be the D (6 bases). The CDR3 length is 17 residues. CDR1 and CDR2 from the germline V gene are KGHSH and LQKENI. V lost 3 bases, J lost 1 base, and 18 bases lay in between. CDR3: CASSPQKLQGGNTEAFF. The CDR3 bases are TGTGCCAGCTCACCCCAAAAGCTACAGGGAGGGAACACTGAAGCTTTCTTT.

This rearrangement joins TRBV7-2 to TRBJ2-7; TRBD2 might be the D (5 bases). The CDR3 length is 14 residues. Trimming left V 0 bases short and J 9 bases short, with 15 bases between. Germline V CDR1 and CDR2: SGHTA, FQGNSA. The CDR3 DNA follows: TGTGCCAGCAGCTTAGCGGGCGGGCAGACCCCGCAGTACTTC. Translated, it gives CASSLAGGQTPQYF.

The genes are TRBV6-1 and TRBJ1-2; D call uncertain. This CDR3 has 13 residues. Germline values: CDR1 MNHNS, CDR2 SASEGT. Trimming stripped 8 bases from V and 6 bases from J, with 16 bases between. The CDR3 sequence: CASGKVGANGYTF. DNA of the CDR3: TGTGCCAGCGGGAAGGTCGGTGCGAATGGCTACACCTTC.

The CDR3: CASSENGLAGGTYEQYF. CDR3 bases: TGTGCCAGCAGTGAAAATGGGCTAGCGGGGGGAACCTACGAGCAGTACTTC. V gene TRBV2 combines with J gene TRBJ2-7; 11 nucleotides align to TRBD2. The length of the CDR3 is 17 residues. The V gene's germline CDR1 is SNHLY and CDR2 FYNNEI. With 2 bases clipped from V and 2 bases from J, the junction kept 8 bases outside the gene matches.

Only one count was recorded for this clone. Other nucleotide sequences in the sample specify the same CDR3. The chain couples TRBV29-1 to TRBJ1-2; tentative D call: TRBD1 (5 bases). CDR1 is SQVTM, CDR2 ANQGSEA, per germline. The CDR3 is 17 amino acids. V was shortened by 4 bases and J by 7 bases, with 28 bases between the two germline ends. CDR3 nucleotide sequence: TGCAGCGTTGCTGGGGGATCCGTCTCCCATGGGTCGAGTGGCTACACCTTC. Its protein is CSVAGGSVSHGSSGYTF.

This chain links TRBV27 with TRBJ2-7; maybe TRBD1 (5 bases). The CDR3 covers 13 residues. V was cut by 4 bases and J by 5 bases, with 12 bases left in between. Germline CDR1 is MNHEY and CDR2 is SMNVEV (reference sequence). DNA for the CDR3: TGTGCCAGCAGTTCAAATCACAGGAACGAGCAGTACTTC. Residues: CASSSNHRNEQYF.